This entry concerns a single TCR beta chain. This record belongs to a study of CD8 T cells in ankylosing spondylitis. One entry per CDR3 protein, called by TCRdb with MiXCR from the 5' RACE reads. The sample holds 250,000 to 400,000 distinct CDR3 sequences, approximately 10% seen once. This receptor was identified in a female donor with ankylosing spondylitis or in good health (not recorded which). The material sequenced was blood, either unsorted or a sorted T cell fraction (not recorded which).

CDR3 sequence: CSVVLPAFGTDTQYF. In nucleotides, the CDR3 is TGCAGCGTTGTTCTCCCGGCGTTCGGCACAGATACGCAGTATTTT. The chain employs TRBV29-1 and TRBJ2-3; D is undetermined. The CDR3 sequence is 15 residues long. Germline-derived CDR1 and CDR2 are SQVTM and ANQGSEA. Trimming took 4 bases from V and 1 from J, leaving 15 bases between them.